One and the same sample provided the 31 T cell receptor beta chains below, sequenced in a study of cytomegalovirus exposure and HLA in healthy donors. Researchers ran the PCR with 60 Vbeta and 13 Jbeta primers. Clones were sequenced by immunoSEQ multiplex PCR, and TCRdb holds only the in-frame ones, with some missing. The table records approximately 120,000 clones, less than 90% of them present only once. The sequenced material came from PBMCs. These receptors were collected from a man aged 18 to 35 in good health and CMV-seropositive.

The chain uses TRBV6-5 and TRBJ2-7, with 9 bases fitting TRBD1. Germline V CDR1 and CDR2: MNHEY, SVGAGI. V dropped 2 bases and J dropped 5; count of bases not matched to a gene: 10. The CDR3 has 16 residues. The CDR3 region is CASSYLPGQGSHEQYF. CDR3 in DNA: TGTGCCAGCAGTTACCTCCCGGGACAGGGATCACACGAGCAGTACTTC.

This chain uses TRBV27 with TRBJ1-1; weak D call: TRBD1 (6 bases). The CDR3 loop spans 17 amino acids. CDR1 is MNHEY and CDR2 is SMNVEV in the germline V gene (reference sequence). The ends were cut back, 4 bases at V and 2 bases at J, with 20 bases in the middle. The CDR3 spells CASSSSWGHWENTEAFF. CDR3 in DNA: TGTGCCAGCAGTTCCAGCTGGGGGCATTGGGAAAACACTGAAGCTTTCTTT.

V and J are TRBV12-1 and TRBJ2-6; TRBD1, the table's D call, was not compared with the DNA. TRBV12-1 is flagged as a pseudogene. The CDR3 consists of 19 residues. The CDR3 DNA reads as TGTGCCAGCAGCTTTGATGGGACAGGGGGGATGTCTGGGGCCAACGTCCTGACTTTC. Encoded protein: CASSFDGTGGMSGANVLTF.

The gene calls are TRBV21-1 and TRBJ1-2. TRBV21-1 is marked as a pseudogene. The CDR3 loop spans 12 amino acids. The CDR3 loop reads CASSKYPYGYTF. The CDR3 DNA reads as TGTGCCAGCAGCAAGTATCCCTATGGCTACACCTTC.

This chain uses TRBV2 with TRBJ2-7; 7 bases match TRBD1. This CDR3 is 15 amino acids long. Germline values: CDR1 SNHLY, CDR2 FYNNEI. The trim removed 4 bases at V and 6 bases at J, leaving 12 bases unmatched. The CDR3 is CASSARTGQPPEQYF. DNA of the CDR3: TGTGCCAGCAGTGCCCGGACAGGACAACCCCCCGAGCAGTACTTC.

There are a few counts of this clone. The V call is TRBV2, the J call TRBJ2-6, with 8 bases aligning to TRBD1. V lost 4 bases and J lost 2; bases outside the gene matches: 4. CDR3 length: 16 amino acids. CDR1 SNHLY and CDR2 FYNNEI come from the germline V gene. Here the CDR3 DNA reads TGTGCCAGCAGTGCCGGGACAGGTACTGGGGCCAACGTCCTGACTTTC. Protein sequence: CASSAGTGTGANVLTF. The full variable domain, with the rest looked up from reference TRBV2 and TRBJ2-6, is EPEVTQTPSHQVTQMGQEVILRCVPISNHLYFYWYRQILGQKVEFLVSFYNNEISEKSEIFDDQFSVERPDGSNFTLKIRSTKLEDSAMYFCASSAGTGTGANVLTFGAGSRLTVL.

This chain uses TRBV4-2 with TRBJ1-1; possibly TRBD1 for D (5 bases). The ends were cut back, 1 base at V and 0 bases at J, with 9 bases in the middle. The germline V gene has CDR1 LGHNA and CDR2 YNFKEQ. This CDR3 is 15 amino acids long. The CDR3 region is CASSQGQGLNTEAFF. The CDR3, as DNA: TGTGCCAGCAGCCAAGGCCAGGGATTGAACACTGAAGCTTTCTTT.

This clone has only a few counts. V and J are TRBV6-5 and TRBJ1-1; weak D call: TRBD1 (5 bases). The V end lost 6 bases, the J end lost 0 bases, and 11 bases lay between the germline ends. CDR1 MNHEY and CDR2 SVGAGI come from the germline V gene. The CDR3 is made up of 14 amino acids. The CDR3 is CASRRGGVNTEAFF. In nucleotides, the CDR3 is TGTGCCAGCAGACGCGGAGGGGTGAACACTGAAGCTTTCTTT.

CDR3: CASKGLEAKSSNSPLHF. CDR3 coding DNA: TGTGCCAGCAAAGGGTTGGAGGCCAAATCTTCAAATTCACCCCTCCACTTT. The rearrangement links TRBV7-8 to TRBJ1-6; no clear D gene. The CDR3 covers 17 residues. Germline CDR1 SGHVS, CDR2 FQNEAQ. V was pared by 7 bases and J by 7 bases, with 23 bases between.

The count of this clone is one. CDR3 coding DNA: TGTGCCAGCTCAGTAATTTTGAGCTCCTACGAGCAGTACTTC. Amino acid sequence: CASSVILSSYEQYF. The chain uses TRBV18 and TRBJ2-7; D is undetermined. V was pared by 5 bases and J by 0 bases, with 11 bases between. The CDR3 spans 14 residues. Germline CDR1 KGHSH, CDR2 LQKENI.

The genes are TRBV28 and TRBJ1-6; TRBD1 aligns across 8 bases. V lost 3 bases and J lost 7; bases outside the gene matches: 8. CDR1 and CDR2 (germline): MDHEN, SYDVKM. There are 16 residues in the CDR3. This CDR3 reads CASSFPPDRANSPLHF. The CDR3, as DNA: TGTGCCAGCAGTTTTCCCCCGGACAGGGCAAATTCACCCCTCCACTTT.

This rearrangement joins TRBV6-6 to TRBJ1-3; D ambiguous. Trimming took off 5 bases at V and 0 bases at J, with 8 bases between the two ends. This CDR3 contains 14 residues. Per germline, CDR1 MNHNY and CDR2 SVGAGI (reference sequence). In DNA form, the CDR3 reads TGTGCCAGCAGTACACGGGACTCTGGAAACACCATATATTTT. Residues: CASSTRDSGNTIYF.

This clone was seen a single time. This chain connects TRBV7-9 to TRBJ1-5; D uncertain. Trimming shortened V by 4 bases and J by 5 bases, and 12 bases separated the two germline ends. Germline CDR1 reads SEHNR; CDR2 reads FQNEAQ (reference sequence). CDR3 size: 14 residues. In DNA form, the CDR3 reads TGTGCCAGCAGCTCACTCGACGGGGATCAGCCCCAGCATTTT. Its translation is CASSSLDGDQPQHF.

The chain combines TRBV30 with TRBJ1-2, with 9 nucleotides matching TRBD1. Germline CDR1 GTSNPN, CDR2 SVGIG (reference sequence). This CDR3 comprises 15 residues. Unmatched junction bases numbered 11, after V lost 4 bases and J lost 5 bases. The CDR3 region is CAWTLLRDRAYGYTF. The CDR3 DNA sequence: TGTGCCTGGACCCTCCTCCGGGACAGGGCGTATGGCTACACCTTC.

This clone was detected a few times. The chain is built from TRBV5-1 and TRBJ1-2; D might be TRBD1 (5 bases). From germline, CDR1 is SGHRS and CDR2 YFSETQ. Trimming removed 0 bases at V and 5 bases at J, with 11 bases between. The CDR3 contains 14 residues. Here the CDR3 reads CASSLDGGRYGYTF. The CDR3, as DNA: TGCGCCAGCAGCTTGGATGGGGGGAGATATGGCTACACCTTC. Variable domain in full (rest from reference TRBV5-1 and TRBJ1-2): KAGVTQTPRYLIKTRGQQVTLSCSPISGHRSVSWYQQTPGQGLQFLFEYFSETQRNKGNFPGRFSGRQFSNSRSEMNVSTLELGDSALYLCASSLDGGRYGYTFGSGTRLTVV.

This clone was picked up one time. CDR3 nucleotides: TGCGCCAGCAGCTATGACTCCGACTATGGCTACACCTTC. This gives the protein CASSYDSDYGYTF. The genes are TRBV5-1 and TRBJ1-2; D gene uncertain. V lost 3 bases and J 3 bases, leaving 9 bases between the germline ends. The CDR3 is 13 amino acids. The germline gives CDR1 SGHRS, CDR2 YFSETQ.

V and J are TRBV7-9 and TRBJ2-4; D unresolved. Germline-derived CDR1 and CDR2 are SEHNR and FQNEAQ (reference sequence). V was shortened by 1 base and J by 8 bases, with 12 bases between the two germline ends. The length of the CDR3 is 14 residues. CDR3 region: CASSLVVNADIQYF. CDR3 nucleotide sequence: TGTGCCAGCAGCTTAGTGGTCAACGCAGACATTCAGTACTTC.

This chain joins TRBV19 and TRBJ2-2; a possible D gene is TRBD1 (6 bases). The CDR3 covers 11 residues. Per the germline V gene, CDR1 is LNHDA and CDR2 is SQIVND (reference sequence). V was clipped by 5 bases and J by 8 bases, with 6 bases between them. For the CDR3, the DNA is TGTGCCAGTAGTGACAGGGGGGAGCTGTTTTTT. Protein product: CASSDRGELFF.

The J gene is TRBJ1-2, the V gene TRBV9, with a weak D call TRBD1 (5 bases). V lost 1 base, J lost 8 bases, and 15 bases lay in between. The CDR3 totals 14 residues. CDR1 and CDR2 (germline): SGDLS, YYNGEE. In DNA, the CDR3 is TGTGCCAGCAGCGTACAGGGATGGGGCGGCGGCTACACCTTC. As protein: CASSVQGWGGGYTF.

V gene TRBV12-2 combines with J gene TRBJ2-5; TRBD2, the D gene given by the table, was not confirmed from the DNA. TRBV12-2 is labeled a pseudogene. The CDR3 is made up of 16 amino acids. For the CDR3, the DNA is TGTGCAAGTCGCCCTGAGGGACTAAAAATCGTCGAGACCCAGTACTTC. Translation gives CASRPEGLKIVETQYF.

The chain has TRBV7-9 and TRBJ1-2; D might be TRBD1 (5 bases). Germline V lookup: CDR1 SEHNR, CDR2 FQNEAQ (reference sequence). V lost 3 bases and J lost 4, with 9 bases in between. This CDR3 is built from 13 residues. CDR3 coding DNA: TGTGCCAGCAGCTTCCAGGGAGGCTATGGCTACACCTTC. Protein product: CASSFQGGYGYTF.

V and J are TRBV5-8 and TRBJ1-2, with 10 bases fitting TRBD1. CDR1 and CDR2 from the germline V gene are SGHTS and YDEGEE. J lost 5 bases, V lost 7 bases, and 11 bases had no gene match. This CDR3 has 15 amino acids. The CDR3 reads CASSPSTGGGYGYTF. The CDR3 DNA follows: TGTGCCAGCTCACCTTCGACAGGGGGCGGTTATGGCTACACCTTC. Full variable domain (missing parts from reference TRBV5-8 and TRBJ1-2): EAGVTQSPTHLIKTRGQQATLRCSPISGHTSVYWYQQALGLGLQFLLWYDEGEERNRGNFPPRFSGRQFPNYSSELNVNALELEDSALYLCASSPSTGGGYGYTFGSGTRLTVV.

The chain joins TRBV15 to TRBJ2-2, with D maybe TRBD2 (5 bases). V lost 3 bases, J lost 13 bases, and 18 bases lay in between. CDR1 and CDR2 from the germline V gene are LNHNV and YYDKDF (reference sequence). The CDR3 sequence is 14 residues long. The CDR3: CATSSADGAGGLFF. In DNA, the CDR3 is TGTGCCACCAGCAGCGCGGACGGTGCTGGAGGGCTGTTTTTT.

The gene calls are TRBV2 and TRBJ2-3; 9 bases fit TRBD2. Germline-derived CDR1 and CDR2 are SNHLY and FYNNEI. The CDR3 spans 13 residues. The trim removed 6 bases at V and 4 bases at J, leaving 2 bases unmatched. CDR3 DNA: TGTGCCAGCAGCCGACTAGCGGCAGATACGCAGTATTTT. It encodes CASSRLAADTQYF. Drawing the rest from reference TRBV2 and TRBJ2-3, the complete variable domain is EPEVTQTPSHQVTQMGQEVILRCVPISNHLYFYWYRQILGQKVEFLVSFYNNEISEKSEIFDDQFSVERPDGSNFTLKIRSTKLEDSAMYFCASSRLAADTQYFGPGTRLTVL.

In its sample, this clone is medium-sized (0.01 to 0.1%). The gene calls are TRBV5-1 and TRBJ1-3; possibly TRBD1 for D (5 bases). This CDR3 region has 16 residues. Per the germline V gene, CDR1 is SGHRS and CDR2 is YFSETQ. V lost 1 base and J 7 bases, leaving 18 bases between the germline ends. In nucleotides, the CDR3 is TGCGCCAGCAGCTTGTCGGAGGGATGGGGACCGAACACCATATATTTT. Its protein product is CASSLSEGWGPNTIYF. Combining the CDR3 with reference TRBV5-1 and TRBJ1-3 gives the whole variable domain KAGVTQTPRYLIKTRGQQVTLSCSPISGHRSVSWYQQTPGQGLQFLFEYFSETQRNKGNFPGRFSGRQFSNSRSEMNVSTLELGDSALYLCASSLSEGWGPNTIYFGEGSWLTVV.

This chain joins TRBV28 and TRBJ1-1; 7 nucleotides agree with TRBD1. This CDR3 has 13 residues. V dropped 4 bases and J dropped 5; count of bases not matched to a gene: 4. Germline CDR1 MDHEN, CDR2 SYDVKM. The CDR3 spells CASSWTGSTEAFF. Written as DNA, the CDR3 is TGTGCCAGCAGTTGGACAGGTAGTACTGAAGCTTTCTTT.

The rearrangement joins TRBV5-1 to TRBJ1-2, with TRBD1 matching 10 bases. Trimming cost V 2 bases and J 6 bases; bases outside gene matches: 10. Germline assignment: CDR1 SGHRS and CDR2 YFSETQ. This CDR3 comprises 16 residues. The CDR3 loop is CASSLRSGQGTHGYTF. The CDR3 DNA reads TGCGCCAGCAGCTTAAGATCGGGACAGGGGACCCATGGCTACACCTTC.

This clone is a singleton in its sample. The chain joins TRBV10-2 to TRBJ1-5, with TRBD1 matching 9 bases. After removal of 11 bases from V and 4 bases from J, the junction contained 12 bases not matched to a gene. The CDR3 consists of 15 residues. The germline CDR1 and CDR2 sequences are WSHSY and SAAADI. CDR3 DNA: TGCGCCGAGGGACAGGGACTTGCTCTAAATCAGCCCCAGCATTTT. Translating it yields CAEGQGLALNQPQHF.

The rearrangement uses TRBV7-9 and TRBJ2-7; D remains unclear. Germline loops: CDR1 SEHNR, CDR2 FQNEAQ (reference sequence). The CDR3 is made up of 13 amino acids. V lost 1 base, J lost 6 bases, and 10 bases lay in between. The DNA for the CDR3 is TGTGCCAGCAGCTTAGGAGGATTTGTCGAGCAGTACTTC. It encodes CASSLGGFVEQYF. Supplemented by reference TRBV7-9 and TRBJ2-7, the full variable domain reads DTGVSQNPRHKITKRGQNVTFRCDPISEHNRLYWYRQTLGQGPEFLTYFQNEAQLEKSRLLSDRFSAERPKGSFSTLEIQRTEQGDSAMYLCASSLGGFVEQYFGPGTRLTVT.

The gene calls are TRBV4-1 and TRBJ1-4; tentative D call: TRBD1 (5 bases). CDR1 is MGHRA and CDR2 is YSYEKL in the germline V gene. Trimming took 5 bases from V and 8 from J, leaving 15 bases between them. The CDR3 totals 14 residues. The CDR3: CASSSQGFEEKLFF. DNA of the CDR3: TGCGCCAGCAGCTCCCAGGGCTTTGAAGAAAAACTGTTTTTT.

The genes are TRBV7-6 and TRBJ2-1; 10 nucleotides align to TRBD2. Germline-derived CDR1 and CDR2 are SGHVS and FNYEAQ. The ends lost 1 base at V and 2 bases at J; junction bases unmatched: 2. This CDR3 is built from 16 residues. The CDR3, as DNA: TGTGCCAGCAGCTTAGGGACTAGCGGTGCCTACAATGAGCAGTTCTTC. Amino acids: CASSLGTSGAYNEQFF.